The rows below give T cell receptor beta chains drawn from one sample of a study of cytomegalovirus exposure and HLA in healthy donors. The repertoire was sequenced with immunoSEQ multiplex PCR; TCRdb's copy has only in-frame clones and lacks some. The data hold about 150,000 clones, with around 68% observed a single time. Material for sequencing was PBMCs. The origin of the receptors is a young man in good health and CMV-seronegative. CDR3s include the opening cysteine and the closing phenylalanine or tryptophan. The D gene is left open where the match is weak. Where a row states a size, it is once, few, many or the class of an expanded clone; other rows omit it.

TGCAGCTCGGGGACTAGCGGGGCGAATGAGCAGTTCTTC CSSGTSGANEQFF few TRBJ2-1 TRBV29-1 TRBD2
TGTGCCAGCAGTGATTCCGGGGGTTACAATGAGCAGTTCTTC CASSDSGGYNEQFF - TRBJ2-1 TRBV6-1 -
TGTGCCAGCAGTTACCGGGGAGGGACCGAGCAGTACTTC CASSYRGGTEQYF - TRBJ2-7 TRBV6-5 TRBD2
TGCGCCAGCAGCTCACAGGGAAGTACCACTGAAGCTTTCTTT CASSSQGSTTEAFF - TRBJ1-1 TRBV5-1 -
TGTGCCAGCAGCCCGTTAGCCGGGGGAGGCACAGATACGCAGTATTTT CASSPLAGGGTDTQYF - TRBJ2-3 TRBV7-2 -
TGTGCCAGCAGCGTTGGGGCACAGGCGCTAGAAAAACTGTTTTTT CASSVGAQALEKLFF - TRBJ1-4 TRBV5-4 -
TGTGCCAGCAGCCTCAATAGTGATGTCTACACCTTC CASSLNSDVYTF few TRBJ1-2 TRBV11-2 -
TGTGCCAGCAGCCTTGGAGCGGGGGTGAACACCGGGGAGCTGTTTTTT CASSLGAGVNTGELFF - TRBJ2-2 TRBV7-8 TRBD2
TGTTCCAGCAGCTTTGACAGATTAGTACTGTTTTTT CSSSFDRLVLFF - TRBJ1-4 TRBV7-9 -
TGTGCCAGCAGTTTGCCCGGGTTTAGTTCACCCCTCCACTTT CASSLPGFSSPLHF - TRBJ1-6 TRBV28 -
TGTGCCAGCAGCTTACCGACTAGCGGGGGGGACACAGATACGCAGTATTTT CASSLPTSGGDTDTQYF - TRBJ2-3 TRBV13 TRBD2
TGTGCCAGCAGTGAAACGGGCGGGGGAAACACCATATATTTT CASSETGGGNTIYF - TRBJ1-3 TRBV25-1 -
TGTGCCAGCAGCTCAGCCGGACAGTCCAGCTCCTACGAGCAGTACTTC CASSSAGQSSSYEQYF - TRBJ2-7 TRBV7-9 -
TGTGCCAGTAGTATAGACAGGGGAGAGACCCAGTACTTC CASSIDRGETQYF - TRBJ2-5 TRBV19 -
TGTGCCAGCAGCCAAAGGACAGGGAGCGAGACCCAGTACTTC CASSQRTGSETQYF - TRBJ2-5 TRBV2 TRBD1
TGTGTCAGAAGCTTAGTCCAGCGGGGGGGTGTGGTTACAGATACGCAGTATTTT CVRSLVQRGGVVTDTQYF - TRBJ2-3 TRBV7-5 -
TGTGCCAGCAGCTTATGGCCAGGGATGGAGGAGACCCAGTACTTC CASSLWPGMEETQYF few TRBJ2-5 TRBV7-3 -
TGCAGTGCTAGCCACACAGATACGCAGTATTTT CSASHTDTQYF - TRBJ2-3 TRBV20-1 -
TGTGCCAGCAGTGAAATTTCAGGCACCGGGGAGCTGTTTTTT CASSEISGTGELFF - TRBJ2-2 TRBV6-1 -
TGTGCCTGGATCGGGCAGGGTCTCGCTCAGCCCCAGCATTTT CAWIGQGLAQPQHF - TRBJ1-5 TRBV30 -
TGTGCCAGCAGCCAAGGGGCGGGGCCGCCCCCCTACGAGCAGTACTTC CASSQGAGPPPYEQYF - TRBJ2-7 TRBV4-2 -
TGCAGTGCTCTCCGACTAGGAGAAGCGTTCTTC CSALRLGEAFF - TRBJ2-1 TRBV20-1 -
TGTGCCAGCACCCTCCAAACAGGGGTGACAGATACGCAGTATTTT CASTLQTGVTDTQYF once TRBJ2-3 TRBV28 TRBD1
TGCGCCAGCAGCCAAGATGCCAGGGGCAATGAGCAGTTCTTC CASSQDARGNEQFF - TRBJ2-1 TRBV4-3 -
TGTGCCAGCCTCTTCGACAGGGGACAAGAGACCCAGTACTTC CASLFDRGQETQYF - TRBJ2-5 TRBV2 TRBD1
TGTGCCAGCAGCTTACGGCTAGCGGGGGAGCAGTTCTTC CASSLRLAGEQFF - TRBJ2-1 TRBV7-2 TRBD2
TGTGCCAGCAGCTTAAGGACAGAAGGCGAGCAGTACTTC CASSLRTEGEQYF - TRBJ2-7 TRBV7-8 -
TGTGCCAGTAGTTTACGGGGACTTAGTGTGTATACCGGGGAGCTGTTTTTT CASSLRGLSVYTGELFF - TRBJ2-2 TRBV19 -
TGTGCCATCAGTGAGTCGAACAGTTCACCCCTCCACTTT CAISESNSSPLHF - TRBJ1-6 TRBV10-3 -
TGCGCCAGCAGCTTCGGACAGGGGTTAGATGAGCAGTTCTTC CASSFGQGLDEQFF few TRBJ2-1 TRBV5-1 TRBD1
TGTGCCAGTAGAAAGGGACAGGGCACAGATACGCAGTATTTT CASRKGQGTDTQYF - TRBJ2-3 TRBV19 TRBD1
TGTGCCACCAGCAGAGAGACAGGGGGAGGTGGCTACACCTTC CATSRETGGGGYTF - TRBJ1-2 TRBV15 TRBD1
TGTGCCACCCGCAGAGGGATGAACACTGAAGCTTTCTTT CATRRGMNTEAFF - TRBJ1-1 TRBV19 -
TGTGCCAGCAGTCTCCGGGACTGGGGGTCCGAGCAGTACTTC CASSLRDWGSEQYF - TRBJ2-7 TRBV6-5 -
TGCGCCAGCAGCCAAAAACCGGGGGGATCCTACGAGCAGTACTTC CASSQKPGGSYEQYF - TRBJ2-7 TRBV4-3 TRBD2
TGCGCCAGCAGCTTGATCCCCCTAGCGGGGGGTTACAATGAGCAGTTCTTC CASSLIPLAGGYNEQFF few TRBJ2-1 TRBV5-1 TRBD2
TGTGCCAGCAGACAGGGAATGAGGCAGCCCCAGCATTTT CASRQGMRQPQHF - TRBJ1-5 TRBV6-5 -
TGTGCCAGCTCACCAAAACGGGGACTTGAAAAACTGTTTTTT CASSPKRGLEKLFF - TRBJ1-4 TRBV18 -
TGTGCCAGCGCCTGGGAGCCAAGGAATTCACCCCTCCACTTT CASAWEPRNSPLHF - TRBJ1-6 TRBV27 -
TGTGCCAGCACTGAGCAGGGGGCGGAAAACTATGGCTACACCTTC CASTEQGAENYGYTF - TRBJ1-2 TRBV2 TRBD1
TGTGCCAGCAGCTTAGAGACACCCGTTAACTATGGCTACACCTTC CASSLETPVNYGYTF - TRBJ1-2 TRBV7-9 -
TGTGCCAGCTCTCTAACAGGCGGACGAAACTTGGACACAGATACGCAGTATTTT CASSLTGGRNLDTDTQYF - TRBJ2-3 TRBV18 -
TGTGCCAGCAGTCGGACAGGGTATCGCGAGCAGTACTTC CASSRTGYREQYF - TRBJ2-7 TRBV5-4 TRBD1
TGTGCCAGCAGAACCACTAGCGGGGGTTACAATGAGCAGTTCTTC CASRTTSGGYNEQFF - TRBJ2-1 TRBV6-5 TRBD2
TGTGCCAGCAGCTTGGGGTGGGCATCAACCTACGAGCAGTACTTC CASSLGWASTYEQYF few TRBJ2-7 TRBV5-6 -
TGTGCCATCAGTGAACGGGGTGGTGGCGAGACCCAGTACTTC CAISERGGGETQYF - TRBJ2-5 TRBV10-3 -
TGTGCCAGCAGTGACTCGGGACATCCTAGCACAGATACGCAGTATTTT CASSDSGHPSTDTQYF few TRBJ2-3 TRBV6-4 -
TGCGCCAGCAGTCCTCTAGCGGGGGGGTTCGATGAGCAGTTCTTC CASSPLAGGFDEQFF - TRBJ2-1 TRBV4-1 TRBD2
TGTGCCACCAGCAGGGGCCGGGAACTCTATGGCTACACCTTC CATSRGRELYGYTF once TRBJ1-2 TRBV15 -
TGCGCCAGCATCGCGGGCTACACGGGCCCCCTCCACTTT CASIAGYTGPLHF - TRBJ1-6 TRBV10-2 -
TGTGCCAGCTCCCCCACCTTCCAGGGAAACACTGAAGCTTTCTTT CASSPTFQGNTEAFF - TRBJ1-1 TRBV18 -
TGTGCCAGCAGCCAAGAATCCAGGGACACCGGGGAGCTGTTTTTT CASSQESRDTGELFF - TRBJ2-2 TRBV4-2 -
TGTGCCAGTAGTAGGGACAGGGGGTCCTACAATGAGCAGTTCTTC CASSRDRGSYNEQFF - TRBJ2-1 TRBV19 TRBD1
TGTGCCAGCAGCTTAGCGGCGGGGGGGGAGCAGTACTTC CASSLAAGGEQYF - TRBJ2-5 TRBV7-6 TRBD2